This TCR beta chain came from a study of cytomegalovirus exposure and HLA in healthy donors. Overall study: The same platform was used for the roughly 130 validation repertoires and the approximately 670 first-cohort repertoires, a later analysis reported.

The CDR3 is made up of 15 amino acids. CDR1 is LNHNV and CDR2 is YYDKDF in the germline V gene (reference sequence). V dropped 5 bases and J dropped 2; count of bases not matched to a gene: 4. About this clone itself: What it binds is not known.

The method was immunoSEQ multiplex PCR; TCRdb's version includes in-frame clones alone and lacks a portion of them. The repertoire holds 150,000 to 200,000 clones, with around nine tenths as singletons. Study-wide points: In vitro testing confirmed a few CMV-associated chains as specific for CMV antigens. With high specificity and sensitivity, the classifier reportedly diagnosed cytomegalovirus status. Later, an analysis found that TCR clusters from the first cohort tended to co-occur in the approximately 130 validation repertoires.

This receptor was identified in a woman in her twenties or thirties in good health and CMV-seronegative. The sample was PBMCs. The chain has TRBV15 and TRBJ1-2; 11 bases line up with TRBD1. This chain's CDR3 is CATSAGTGGNYGYTF. The CDR3 coding sequence is TGTGCCACCAGCGCCGGGACAGGGGGGAACTATGGCTACACCTTC.